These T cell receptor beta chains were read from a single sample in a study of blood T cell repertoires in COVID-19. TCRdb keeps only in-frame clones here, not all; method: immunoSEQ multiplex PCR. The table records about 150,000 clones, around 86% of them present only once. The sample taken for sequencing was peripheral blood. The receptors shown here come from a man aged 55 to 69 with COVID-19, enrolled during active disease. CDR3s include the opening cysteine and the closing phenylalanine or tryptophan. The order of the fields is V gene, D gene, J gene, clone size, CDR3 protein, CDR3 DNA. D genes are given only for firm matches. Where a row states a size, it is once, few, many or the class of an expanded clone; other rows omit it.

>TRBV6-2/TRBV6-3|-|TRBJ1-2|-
CASTPTRSANYGYTF
TGTGCCAGCACCCCCACCCGGTCGGCTAACTATGGCTACACCTTC
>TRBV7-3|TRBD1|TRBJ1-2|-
CASSLGQGNSGYTF
TGTGCCAGCAGCCTGGGACAGGGGAATAGCGGCTACACCTTC
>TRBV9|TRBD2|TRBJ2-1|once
CASSVGSAGGPWDNEQFF
TGTGCCAGCAGCGTCGGCTCAGCGGGAGGGCCGTGGGACAATGAGCAGTTCTTC
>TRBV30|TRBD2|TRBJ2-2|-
CAWKGDGGSTGELFF
TGTGCCTGGAAGGGTGATGGCGGGAGTACCGGGGAGCTGTTTTTT
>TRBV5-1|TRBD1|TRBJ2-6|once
CASSLSTGGSGANVLTF
TGCGCCAGCAGCTTGTCTACAGGGGGCTCTGGGGCCAACGTCCTGACTTTC
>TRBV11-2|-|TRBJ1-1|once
CASSSYYNGNTEAFF
TGTGCCAGCAGCTCTTACTACAATGGGAACACTGAAGCTTTCTTT
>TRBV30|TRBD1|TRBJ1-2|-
CAWGQGPFYGYTF
TGTGCCTGGGGACAGGGGCCCTTTTATGGCTACACCTTC
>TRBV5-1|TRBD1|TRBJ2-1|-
CASATGVGNEQFF
TGCGCCAGCGCGACAGGGGTCGGGAATGAGCAGTTCTTC
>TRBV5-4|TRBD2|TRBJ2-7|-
CASSLGLAGAYEQYF
TGTGCCAGCAGCTTGGGGCTAGCGGGGGCCTACGAGCAGTACTTC
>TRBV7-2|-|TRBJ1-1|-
CASSLDRRDAFF
TGTGCCAGCAGCTTAGACAGGAGAGACGCTTTCTTT
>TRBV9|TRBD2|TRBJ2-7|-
CASSEGLAGGPGIFEQYF
TGTGCCAGCAGCGAAGGACTAGCGGGAGGGCCTGGGATTTTTGAGCAGTACTTC
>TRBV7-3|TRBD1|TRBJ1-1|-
CASKKQGLGTEAFF
TGTGCCAGCAAAAAACAGGGGCTGGGCACTGAAGCTTTCTTT
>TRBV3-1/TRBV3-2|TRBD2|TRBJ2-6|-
CASSTRAGGPVGANVLTF
TGTGCCAGCAGCACAAGGGCGGGAGGGCCGGTGGGGGCCAACGTCCTGACTTTC
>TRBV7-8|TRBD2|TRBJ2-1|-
CASRRTRLAGDNEQFF
TGTGCCAGCAGACGCACACGACTAGCGGGAGACAATGAGCAGTTCTTC
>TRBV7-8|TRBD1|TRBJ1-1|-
CASSFEQGAVSEAFF
TGTGCCAGCAGCTTCGAACAGGGGGCAGTATCTGAAGCTTTCTTT
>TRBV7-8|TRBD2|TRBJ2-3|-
CASSRTSGRTDTQYF
TGTGCCAGCAGCCGAACTAGCGGGCGTACAGATACGCAGTATTTT
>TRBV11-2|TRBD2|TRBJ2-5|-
CASTSTSGPYQETQYF
TGTGCCAGCACCTCCACTAGCGGGCCTTACCAAGAGACCCAGTACTTC
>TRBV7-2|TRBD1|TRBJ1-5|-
CASSPKGQLSNQPQHF
TGTGCCAGCAGCCCCAAGGGACAGCTTAGCAATCAGCCCCAGCATTTT
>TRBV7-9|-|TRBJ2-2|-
CASTPWVGVNTGELFF
TGTGCCAGCACCCCTTGGGTCGGGGTGAACACCGGGGAGCTGTTTTTT
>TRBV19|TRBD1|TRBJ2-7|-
CASSRQGSYEQYF
TGTGCCAGTAGTAGACAGGGATCCTACGAGCAGTACTTC
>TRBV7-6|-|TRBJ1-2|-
CASSLGEFYGYTF
TGTGCCAGCAGCTTAGGGGAGTTCTATGGCTACACCTTC
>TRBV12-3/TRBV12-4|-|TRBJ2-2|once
CASSLFGAGELFF
TGTGCCAGCAGTTTATTCGGGGCCGGGGAGCTGTTTTTT
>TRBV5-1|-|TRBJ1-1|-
CASSLFGQNTEAFF
TGCGCCAGCAGCTTGTTCGGACAGAACACTGAAGCTTTCTTT
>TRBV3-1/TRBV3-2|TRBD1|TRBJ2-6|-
CASSQGIPGQFSGANVLTF
TGTGCCAGCAGCCAAGGAATACCGGGACAGTTCTCTGGGGCCAACGTCCTGACTTTC
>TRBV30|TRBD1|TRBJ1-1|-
CAWQRGTGGTEAFF
TGTGCCTGGCAGCGCGGGACAGGGGGAACTGAAGCTTTCTTT
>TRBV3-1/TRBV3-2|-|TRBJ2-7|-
CASSPSPGVTYEQYF
TGTGCCAGCAGCCCCTCCCCAGGGGTCACCTACGAGCAGTACTTC
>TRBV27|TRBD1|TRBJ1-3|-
CASSPRDSSGNTIYF
TGTGCCAGCAGTCCCCGGGACAGCTCTGGAAACACCATATATTTT
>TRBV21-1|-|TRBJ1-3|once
CASSLVIPLGLVYF
TGTGCCAGCAGCCTTGTCATTCCCCTCGGGTTAGTATATTTT
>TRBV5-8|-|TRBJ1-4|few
CASSLTATNEKLFF
TGTGCCAGCAGCTTGACAGCAACTAATGAAAAACTGTTTTTT
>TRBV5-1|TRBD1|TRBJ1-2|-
CASSYGQGRDGYGYTF
TGCGCCAGCAGCTACGGACAGGGCCGTGATGGCTATGGCTACACCTTC
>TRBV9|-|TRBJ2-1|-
CASSPVSAGWSYNEQFF
TGTGCCAGCAGCCCCGTTTCGGCAGGGTGGTCCTACAATGAGCAGTTCTTC
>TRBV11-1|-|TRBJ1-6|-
CASTSSGAYSPLHF
TGTGCCAGCACCTCCTCCGGAGCCTATTCACCCCTCCACTTT
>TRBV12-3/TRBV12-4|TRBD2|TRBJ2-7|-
CASSLTSGTEQYF
TGTGCCAGCAGTTTAACTAGCGGAACCGAGCAGTACTTC
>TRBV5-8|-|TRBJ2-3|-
CASHLWGAGTDTQYF
TGTGCCAGCCACCTTTGGGGAGCCGGCACAGATACGCAGTATTTT
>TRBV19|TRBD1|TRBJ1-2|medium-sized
CASSPGTGPYGYTF
TGTGCCAGTAGCCCCGGGACAGGGCCCTATGGCTACACCTTC
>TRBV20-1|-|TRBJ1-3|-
CSASSGANTIYF
TGCAGTGCTAGTTCAGGTGCGAACACCATATATTTT
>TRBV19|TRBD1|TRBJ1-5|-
CASRDRGLLSNQPQHF
TGTGCCAGTAGGGACAGGGGGCTTTTGAGCAATCAGCCCCAGCATTTT
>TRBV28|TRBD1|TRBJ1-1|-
CASSTGTAPREAFF
TGTGCCAGCAGCACCGGGACAGCCCCGAGGGAAGCTTTCTTT
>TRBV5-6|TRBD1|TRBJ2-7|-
CASSVTGTENEF
TGTGCCAGCAGCGTTACCGGGACAGAGAATGAATTC
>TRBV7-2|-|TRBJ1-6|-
CASSPNRFKGSPLHF
TGTGCCAGCAGCCCAAACAGGTTCAAGGGTTCACCCCTCCACTTT
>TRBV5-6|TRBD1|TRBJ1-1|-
CASSGYQGAGTEAFF
TGTGCCAGCAGCGGATATCAGGGGGCCGGCACTGAAGCTTTCTTT
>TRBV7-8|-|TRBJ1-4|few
CASSLGALNEKLFF
TGTGCCAGCAGCTTAGGGGCCCTTAATGAAAAACTGTTTTTT
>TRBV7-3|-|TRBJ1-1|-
CASSLTAGTEAFF
TGTGCCAGCAGCTTAACGGCGGGAACTGAAGCTTTCTTT
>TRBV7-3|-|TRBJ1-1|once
CASSFGPNTEAFF
TGTGCCAGCAGCTTTGGGCCAAACACTGAAGCTTTCTTT